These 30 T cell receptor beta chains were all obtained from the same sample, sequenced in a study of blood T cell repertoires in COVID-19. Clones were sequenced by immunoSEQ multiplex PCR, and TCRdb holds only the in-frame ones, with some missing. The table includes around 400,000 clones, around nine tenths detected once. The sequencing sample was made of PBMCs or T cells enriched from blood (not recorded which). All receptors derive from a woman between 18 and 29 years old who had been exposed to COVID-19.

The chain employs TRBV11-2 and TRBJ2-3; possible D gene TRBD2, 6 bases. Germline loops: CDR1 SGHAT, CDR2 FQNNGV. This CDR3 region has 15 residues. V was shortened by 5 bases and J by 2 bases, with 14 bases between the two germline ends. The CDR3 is CASSPRGDNTDTQYF. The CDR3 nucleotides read TGTGCCAGCAGCCCCCGCGGGGATAACACAGATACGCAGTATTTT.

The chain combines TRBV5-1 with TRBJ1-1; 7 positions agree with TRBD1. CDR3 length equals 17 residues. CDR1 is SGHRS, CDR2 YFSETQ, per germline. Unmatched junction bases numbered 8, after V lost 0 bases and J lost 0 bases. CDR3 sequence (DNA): TGCGCCAGCAGCTTGGGCCCGGGACAGACCATGAACACTGAAGCTTTCTTT. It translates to CASSLGPGQTMNTEAFF.

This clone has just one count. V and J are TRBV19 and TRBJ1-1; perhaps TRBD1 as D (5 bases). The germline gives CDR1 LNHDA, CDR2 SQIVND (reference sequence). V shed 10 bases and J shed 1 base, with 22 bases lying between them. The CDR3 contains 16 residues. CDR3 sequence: CATYGPQGRTNTEAFF. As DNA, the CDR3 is TGTGCCACCTACGGCCCTCAGGGTCGGACGAACACTGAAGCTTTCTTT. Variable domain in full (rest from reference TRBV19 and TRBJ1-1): DGGITQSPKYLFRKEGQNVTLSCEQNLNHDAMYWYRQDPGQGLRLIYYSQIVNDFQKGDIAEGYSVSREKKESFPLTVTSAQKNPTAFYLCATYGPQGRTNTEAFFGQGTRLTVV.

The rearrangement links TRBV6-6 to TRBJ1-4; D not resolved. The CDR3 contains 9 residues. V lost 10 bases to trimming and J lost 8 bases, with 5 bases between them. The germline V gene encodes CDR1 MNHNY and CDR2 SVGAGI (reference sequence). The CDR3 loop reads CATGEKLFF. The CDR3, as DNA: TGTGCCACCGGGGAAAAACTGTTTTTT.

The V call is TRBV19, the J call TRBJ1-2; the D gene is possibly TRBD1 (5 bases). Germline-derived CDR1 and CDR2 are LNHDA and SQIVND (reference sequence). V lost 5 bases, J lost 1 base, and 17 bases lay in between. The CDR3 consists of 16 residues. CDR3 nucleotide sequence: TGTGCCAGTAGTGGGGCAGTCCCACTCTTTAACTATGGCTACACCTTC. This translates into CASSGAVPLFNYGYTF. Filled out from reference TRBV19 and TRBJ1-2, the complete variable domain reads DGGITQSPKYLFRKEGQNVTLSCEQNLNHDAMYWYRQDPGQGLRLIYYSQIVNDFQKGDIAEGYSVSREKKESFPLTVTSAQKNPTAFYLCASSGAVPLFNYGYTFGSGTRLTVV.

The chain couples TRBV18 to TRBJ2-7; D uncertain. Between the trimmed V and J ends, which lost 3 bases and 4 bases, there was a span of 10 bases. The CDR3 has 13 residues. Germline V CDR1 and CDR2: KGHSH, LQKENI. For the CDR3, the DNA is TGTGCCAGCTCACCGCGGCACCAATACGAGCAGTACTTC. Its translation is CASSPRHQYEQYF.

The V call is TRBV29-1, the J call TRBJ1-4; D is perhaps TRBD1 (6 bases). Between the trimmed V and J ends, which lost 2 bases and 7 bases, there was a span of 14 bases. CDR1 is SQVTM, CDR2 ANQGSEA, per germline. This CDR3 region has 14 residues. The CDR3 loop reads CSVETRGTVEKLFF. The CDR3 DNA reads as TGCAGCGTTGAAACAAGGGGGACCGTTGAAAAACTGTTTTTT.

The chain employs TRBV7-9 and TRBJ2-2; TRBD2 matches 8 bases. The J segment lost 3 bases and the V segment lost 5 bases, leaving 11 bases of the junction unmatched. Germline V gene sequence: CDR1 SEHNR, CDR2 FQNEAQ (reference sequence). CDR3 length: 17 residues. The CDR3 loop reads CASSTSGREGYTGELFF. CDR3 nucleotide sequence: TGTGCCAGCAGCACTAGCGGCAGGGAGGGCTACACCGGGGAGCTGTTTTTT.

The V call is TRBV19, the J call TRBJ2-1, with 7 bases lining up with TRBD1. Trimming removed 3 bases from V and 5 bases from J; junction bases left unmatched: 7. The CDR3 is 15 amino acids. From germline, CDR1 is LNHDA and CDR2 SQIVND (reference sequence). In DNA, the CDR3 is TGTGCCAGTAGTATGGCCCCGGGACAGAACAATGAGCAGTTCTTC. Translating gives CASSMAPGQNNEQFF.

The CDR3 reads CASSLPGSGAGYYEQYF. CDR3 coding DNA: TGCGCCAGCAGCTTGCCCGGTAGCGGGGCAGGGTACTACGAGCAGTACTTC. The genes are TRBV5-1 and TRBJ2-7; 8 bases align to TRBD2. Germline CDR1 reads SGHRS; CDR2 reads YFSETQ. The junction had 12 bases not matched to a gene; V was cut back by 1 base and J by 3 bases. This CDR3 has 17 amino acids.

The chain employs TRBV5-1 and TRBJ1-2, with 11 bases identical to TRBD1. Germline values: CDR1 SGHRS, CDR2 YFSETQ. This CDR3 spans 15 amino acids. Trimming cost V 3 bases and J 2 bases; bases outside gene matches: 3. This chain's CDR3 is CASSSGQGANYGYTF. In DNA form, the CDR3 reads TGCGCCAGCAGCTCTGGACAGGGGGCAAACTATGGCTACACCTTC.

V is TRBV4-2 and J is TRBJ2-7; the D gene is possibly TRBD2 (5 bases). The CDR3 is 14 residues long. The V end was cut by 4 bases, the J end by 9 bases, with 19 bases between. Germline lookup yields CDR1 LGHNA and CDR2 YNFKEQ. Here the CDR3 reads CASSPADQLDWQYF. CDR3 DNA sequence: TGTGCCAGCAGCCCTGCTGACCAACTAGATTGGCAGTACTTC.

CDR3 sequence reads: CASSWEGDFRGEQYF. The CDR3 DNA reads as TGTGCCAGCAGTTGGGAGGGAGACTTTAGGGGAGAGCAGTACTTC. The chain carries TRBV6-5 and TRBJ2-7, with 7 bases lining up with TRBD2. Germline CDR1 reads MNHEY; CDR2 reads SVGAGI. The ends lost 4 bases at V and 7 bases at J; junction bases unmatched: 13. This CDR3 spans 15 amino acids.

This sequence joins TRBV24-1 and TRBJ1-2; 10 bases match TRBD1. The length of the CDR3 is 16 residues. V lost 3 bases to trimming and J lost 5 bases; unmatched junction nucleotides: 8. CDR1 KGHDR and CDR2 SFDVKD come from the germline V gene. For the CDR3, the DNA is TGTGCCACCAGTGATGTATCGACAGGGGGCGTTTATGGCTACACCTTC. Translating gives CATSDVSTGGVYGYTF.

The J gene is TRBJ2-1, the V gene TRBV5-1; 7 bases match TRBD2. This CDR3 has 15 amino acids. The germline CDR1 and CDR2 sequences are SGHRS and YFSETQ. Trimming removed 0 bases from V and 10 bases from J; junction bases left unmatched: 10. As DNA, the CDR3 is TGCGCCAGCAGCTTGGCCGGCGGGGGTTGGGACGAGCAGTTCTTC. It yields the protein CASSLAGGGWDEQFF.

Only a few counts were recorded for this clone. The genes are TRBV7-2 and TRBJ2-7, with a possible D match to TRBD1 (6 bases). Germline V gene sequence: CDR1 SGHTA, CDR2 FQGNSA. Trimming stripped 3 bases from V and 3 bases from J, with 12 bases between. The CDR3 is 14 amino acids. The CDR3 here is CASSFSQGYYEQYF. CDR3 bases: TGTGCCAGCAGCTTTTCGCAGGGGTACTACGAGCAGTACTTC.

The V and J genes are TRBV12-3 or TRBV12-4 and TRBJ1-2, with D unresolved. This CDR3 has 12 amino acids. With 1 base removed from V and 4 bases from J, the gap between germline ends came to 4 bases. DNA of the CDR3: TGTGCCAGCAGTTTAGTATTCTATGGCTACACCTTC. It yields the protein CASSLVFYGYTF.

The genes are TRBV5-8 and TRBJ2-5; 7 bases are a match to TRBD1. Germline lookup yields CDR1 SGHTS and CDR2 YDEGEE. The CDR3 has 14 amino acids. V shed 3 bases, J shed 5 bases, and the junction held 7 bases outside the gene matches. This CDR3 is CASSSTGWRETQYF. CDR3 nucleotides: TGTGCCAGCAGCTCGACAGGGTGGAGGGAGACCCAGTACTTC.

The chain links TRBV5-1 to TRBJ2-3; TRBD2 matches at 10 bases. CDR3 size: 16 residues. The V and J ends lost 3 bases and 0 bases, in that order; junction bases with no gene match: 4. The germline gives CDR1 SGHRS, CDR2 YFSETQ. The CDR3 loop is CASSWGLATSTDTQYF. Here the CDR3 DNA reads TGCGCCAGCAGCTGGGGACTAGCGACTAGCACAGATACGCAGTATTTT.

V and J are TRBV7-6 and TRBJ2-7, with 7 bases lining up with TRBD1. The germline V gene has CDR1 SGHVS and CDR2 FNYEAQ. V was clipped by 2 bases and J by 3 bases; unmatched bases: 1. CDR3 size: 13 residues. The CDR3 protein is CASSLYRGYEQYF. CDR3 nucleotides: TGTGCCAGCAGCTTATACAGGGGCTACGAGCAGTACTTC.

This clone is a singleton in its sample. The CDR3 protein is CASTIAANYNEQFF. CDR3 sequence (DNA): TGCGCCAGCACTATAGCGGCAAACTACAATGAGCAGTTCTTC. The chain has TRBV10-1 and TRBJ2-1, with D possibly matching TRBD2 (6 bases). The CDR3 contains 14 residues. With 7 bases removed from V and 3 bases from J, the gap between germline ends came to 13 bases. Germline V lookup: CDR1 WNHNN, CDR2 SYGVQD (reference sequence).

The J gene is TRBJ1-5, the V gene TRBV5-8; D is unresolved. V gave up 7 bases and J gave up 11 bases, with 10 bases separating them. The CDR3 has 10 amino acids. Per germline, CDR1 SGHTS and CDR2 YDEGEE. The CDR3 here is CASGHHSQHF. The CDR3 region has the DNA TGTGCCAGCGGTCATCACTCCCAGCATTTT.

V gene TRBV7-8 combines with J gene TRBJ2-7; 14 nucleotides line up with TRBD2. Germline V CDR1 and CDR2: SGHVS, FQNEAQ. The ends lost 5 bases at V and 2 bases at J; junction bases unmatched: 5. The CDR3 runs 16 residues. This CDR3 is CASSLGLAGGTYEQYF. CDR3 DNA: TGTGCCAGCAGCCTCGGACTAGCGGGGGGAACCTACGAGCAGTACTTC.

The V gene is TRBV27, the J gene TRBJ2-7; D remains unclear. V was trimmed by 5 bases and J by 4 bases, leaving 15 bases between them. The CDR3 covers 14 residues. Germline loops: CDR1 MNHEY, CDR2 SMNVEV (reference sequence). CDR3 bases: TGTGCCAGCAGTCCCCTGTTGGGCAGGTACGAGCAGTACTTC. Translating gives CASSPLLGRYEQYF.

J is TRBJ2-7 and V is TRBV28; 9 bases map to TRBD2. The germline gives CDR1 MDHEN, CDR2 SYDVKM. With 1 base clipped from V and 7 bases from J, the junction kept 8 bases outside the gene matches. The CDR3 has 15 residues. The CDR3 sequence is CASSLSASGTFEQYF. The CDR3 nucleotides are TGTGCCAGCAGTTTATCGGCTAGCGGGACGTTTGAGCAGTACTTC.

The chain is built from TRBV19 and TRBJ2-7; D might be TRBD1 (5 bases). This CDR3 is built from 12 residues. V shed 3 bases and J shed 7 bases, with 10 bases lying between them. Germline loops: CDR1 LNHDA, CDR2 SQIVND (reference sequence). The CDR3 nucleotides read TGTGCCAGTAGTATTCCAGGGCAAGAGCAGTACTTC. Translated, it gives CASSIPGQEQYF.

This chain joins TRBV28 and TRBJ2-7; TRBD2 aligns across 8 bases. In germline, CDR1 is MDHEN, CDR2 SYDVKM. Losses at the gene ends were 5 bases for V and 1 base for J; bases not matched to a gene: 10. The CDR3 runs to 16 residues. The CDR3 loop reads CASSRPGRGGSYEQYF. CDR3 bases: TGTGCCAGCAGTCGGCCGGGACGGGGGGGATCCTACGAGCAGTACTTC.

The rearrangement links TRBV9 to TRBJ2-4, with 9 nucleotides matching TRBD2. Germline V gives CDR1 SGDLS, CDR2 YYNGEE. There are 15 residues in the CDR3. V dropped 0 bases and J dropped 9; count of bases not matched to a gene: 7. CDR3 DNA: TGTGCCAGCAGCGTAGTTGCGGGGGGGCCGGCCATTCAGTACTTC. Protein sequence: CASSVVAGGPAIQYF.

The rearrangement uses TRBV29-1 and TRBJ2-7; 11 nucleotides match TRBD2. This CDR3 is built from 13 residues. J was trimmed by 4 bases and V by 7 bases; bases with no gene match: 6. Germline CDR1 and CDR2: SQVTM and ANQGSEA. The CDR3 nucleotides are TGCAGCGCTGGGACTAGCGGACAATACGAGCAGTACTTC. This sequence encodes CSAGTSGQYEQYF.

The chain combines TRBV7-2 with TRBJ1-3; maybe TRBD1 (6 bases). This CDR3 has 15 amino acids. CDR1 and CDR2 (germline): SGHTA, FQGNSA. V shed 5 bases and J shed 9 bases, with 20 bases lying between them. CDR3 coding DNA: TGTGCCAGCAGCCCAGGGGCGCCCCGGCTTAGCACCATATATTTT. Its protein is CASSPGAPRLSTIYF.